The next 10 T cell receptor beta chains were all read from a single sample in a study of early T cells in non-severe SARS-CoV-2 infection. TCRdb re-analysed the 5' RACE reads in MiXCR, keeping a single row per CDR3 protein. The data hold more than 65,000 distinct CDR3 sequences, with approximately 4.5% observed a single time. The sample in question was whole blood, obtained at baseline. The origin of the receptors is an adult who was a healthcare worker with PCR-confirmed SARS-CoV-2 infection or an uninfected control (not recorded which). The donor label of this sample is uncertain.

This chain joins TRBV4-3 and TRBJ2-7; maybe TRBD1 (6 bases). Trimming cost V 2 bases and J 4 bases, with 15 bases left between them. Germline assignment: CDR1 LGHNA and CDR2 YSLEER. The CDR3 is 15 amino acids. The CDR3 spells CASSQSPGHIYEQYF. CDR3 DNA sequence: TGCGCCAGCAGCCAATCTCCGGGACATATTTACGAGCAGTACTTC.

This clonotype has at least ten counts. This sequence joins TRBV6-5 and TRBJ1-2; maybe TRBD1 (5 bases). V lost 3 bases and J 7 bases, leaving 15 bases between the germline ends. Germline CDR1 and CDR2: MNHEY and SVGAGI. The CDR3 sequence is 14 residues long. The CDR3 coding sequence is TGTGCCAGCAGTTATGGGCAGGGAGGAGGTGGCTACACCTTC. This sequence encodes CASSYGQGGGGYTF.

This clonotype occurred many times. This chain joins TRBV5-4 and TRBJ2-2; no clear D. CDR3 length: 13 amino acids. Germline V gives CDR1 SGHNT, CDR2 YYREEE (reference sequence). V gave up 0 bases and J gave up 5 bases, with 5 bases separating them. DNA for the CDR3: TGTGCCAGCAGCTTGGCCTTTACCGGGGAGCTGTTTTTT. Amino acids: CASSLAFTGELFF.

This clonotype occurred a few times. The V and J genes are TRBV7-2 and TRBJ2-7; a weak D match, TRBD1 (5 bases). The CDR3 loop spans 16 amino acids. In germline, CDR1 is SGHTA, CDR2 FQGNSA. The V end was cut by 0 bases, the J end by 0 bases, with 12 bases between. CDR3 loop: CASSLASTALSYEQYF. The CDR3 DNA follows: TGTGCCAGCAGCTTAGCTTCGACAGCCCTCTCCTACGAGCAGTACTTC.

The table lists this clonotype with many counts. Here the CDR3 DNA reads TGTGCCAGCAGCTTGATGGATAACTCCTACAATGAGCAGTTCTTC. This encodes CASSLMDNSYNEQFF. The rearrangement uses TRBV7-2 and TRBJ2-1; D gene ambiguous. The length of the CDR3 is 15 residues. The germline V gene encodes CDR1 SGHTA and CDR2 FQGNSA. Between the trimmed V and J ends, which lost 3 bases and 0 bases, there was a span of 9 bases.

This chain uses TRBV7-9 with TRBJ2-3, with D maybe TRBD1 (7 bases). V was clipped by 5 bases and J by 0 bases, with 15 bases between them. Germline V gene sequence: CDR1 SEHNR, CDR2 FQNEAQ (reference sequence). This CDR3 is built from 16 residues. CDR3 sequence: CASSPTTGTSTDTQYF. The CDR3 DNA reads as TGTGCCAGCAGCCCAACGACAGGGACTAGCACAGATACGCAGTATTTT.

This chain connects TRBV28 to TRBJ2-7, with TRBD2 matching 9 bases. The V segment lost 2 bases and the J segment 2 bases; nucleotides outside the gene matches: 1. From germline, CDR1 is MDHEN and CDR2 SYDVKM. The CDR3 has 14 amino acids. The CDR3 loop is CASSLAGGPYEQYF. The CDR3 DNA is TGTGCCAGCAGTTTAGCGGGGGGGCCCTACGAGCAGTACTTC.

This clonotype was counted at least ten times. The rearrangement joins TRBV10-1 to TRBJ2-7, with TRBD1 matching over 10 bases. V shed 6 bases and J 1 base; nucleotides not matched to a gene: 0. The CDR3 extends over 13 amino acids. Germline values: CDR1 WNHNN, CDR2 SYGVQD (reference sequence). The CDR3 DNA follows: TGCGCCAGCAGGGGACAGGGGTCCTACGAGCAGTACTTC. Translation gives CASRGQGSYEQYF.

This clonotype was seen at least ten times. The rearrangement joins TRBV11-2 to TRBJ2-5; TRBD2 might be the D (6 bases). V gave up 6 bases and J gave up 5 bases, with 28 bases separating them. CDR3 length: 18 amino acids. Germline V gene sequence: CDR1 SGHAT, CDR2 FQNNGV. In DNA form, the CDR3 reads TGTGCCAGCAGTAGAACCGGGAGCGTTGGGGTTTTGATGGAGACCCAGTACTTC. It translates to CASSRTGSVGVLMETQYF.

CDR3 sequence (DNA): TGTGCCAGCAGTTTTTCGGGGGCAGCCAATGAGCAGTTCTTC. Translated: CASSFSGAANEQFF. The V and J genes are TRBV28 and TRBJ2-1; D assignment may be TRBD1 or TRBD2 (6 bases each). The CDR3 is 14 amino acids. Germline assignment: CDR1 MDHEN and CDR2 SYDVKM. Trimming stripped 3 bases from V and 6 bases from J, with 12 bases between.